This T cell receptor (beta chain) was obtained from a study of blood T cells in healthy people across ages. The CDR3 runs 12 residues. Germline assignment: CDR1 SGHAT and CDR2 FQNNGV. The authors ran a second PCR of 7 to 11 cycles using a sample-barcoded 5' primer and a J-beta primer mix. Each CDR3 protein gets one entry after TCRdb re-called the 5' RACE reads with MiXCR. The sample includes some 930,000 distinct CDR3 sequences, about 28% of them seen just once. Every donor provided approximately 10 milliliters of peripheral blood. To note about this clonotype: One junction end does not reproduce the germline sequence, and a read error may be involved.

The same sample was also used in a study of T cells of mothers and their children. As reported in that work: The people who donated were three healthy Caucasian mothers and their six children. Over 9.5 million TCR beta CDR3 reads were obtained from each mother, and approximately 3 million from each child.

The sequence was obtained from a woman in her thirties or forties in good health. What was sequenced was blood. The rearrangement joins TRBV11-2 to TRBJ2-5; D is unclear. The J call could be wrong; TRBJ2-7 is a better fit for the DNA end. CDR3 in DNA: TGTGCCAACAGCTTATCTACCTACGAGCAGTACTTC. Amino acid sequence: CANSLSTYEQYF.